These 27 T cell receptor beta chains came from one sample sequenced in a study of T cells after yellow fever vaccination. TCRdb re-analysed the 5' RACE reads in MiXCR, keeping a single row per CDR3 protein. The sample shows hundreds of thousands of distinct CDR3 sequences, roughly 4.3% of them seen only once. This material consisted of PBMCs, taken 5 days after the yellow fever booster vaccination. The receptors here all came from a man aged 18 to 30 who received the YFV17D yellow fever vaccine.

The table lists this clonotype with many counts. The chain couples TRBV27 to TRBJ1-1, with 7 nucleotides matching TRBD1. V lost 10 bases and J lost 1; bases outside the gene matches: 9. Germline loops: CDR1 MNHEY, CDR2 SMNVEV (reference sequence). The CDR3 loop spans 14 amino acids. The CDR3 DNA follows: TGTGCCACCCTCCCGACAGGGAGGAACACTGAAGCTTTCTTT. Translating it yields CATLPTGRNTEAFF.

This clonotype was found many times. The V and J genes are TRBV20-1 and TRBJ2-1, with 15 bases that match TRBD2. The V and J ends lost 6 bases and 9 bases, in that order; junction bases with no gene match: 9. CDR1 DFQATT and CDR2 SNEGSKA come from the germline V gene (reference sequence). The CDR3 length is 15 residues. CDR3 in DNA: TGCAGTGCGGACTGGACTAGCGGGGGGGCTGGTGAGCAGTTCTTC. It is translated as CSADWTSGGAGEQFF.

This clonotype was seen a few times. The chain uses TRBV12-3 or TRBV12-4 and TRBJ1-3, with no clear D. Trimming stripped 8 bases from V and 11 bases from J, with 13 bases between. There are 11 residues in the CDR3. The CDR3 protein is CASGPLSPIYF. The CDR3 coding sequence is TGTGCCAGCGGACCGCTTAGTCCCATATATTTT.

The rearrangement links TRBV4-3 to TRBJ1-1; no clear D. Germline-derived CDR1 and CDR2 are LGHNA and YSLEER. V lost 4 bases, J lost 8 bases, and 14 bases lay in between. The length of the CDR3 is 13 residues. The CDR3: CASSLSASQEAFF. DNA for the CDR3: TGCGCCAGCAGCCTCTCGGCCAGTCAAGAAGCTTTCTTT.

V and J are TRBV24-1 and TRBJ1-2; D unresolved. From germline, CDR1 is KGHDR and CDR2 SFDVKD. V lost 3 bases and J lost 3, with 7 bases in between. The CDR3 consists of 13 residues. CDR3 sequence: CATSDPSYYGYTF. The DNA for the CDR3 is TGTGCCACCAGTGATCCCTCGTACTATGGCTACACCTTC.

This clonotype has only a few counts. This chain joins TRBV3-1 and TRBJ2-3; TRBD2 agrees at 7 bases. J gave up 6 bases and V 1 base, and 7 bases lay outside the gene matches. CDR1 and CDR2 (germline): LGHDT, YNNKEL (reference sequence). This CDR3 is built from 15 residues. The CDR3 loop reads CASSQAAAGRDTQYF. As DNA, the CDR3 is TGTGCCAGCAGCCAAGCAGCAGCGGGGCGGGATACGCAGTATTTT.

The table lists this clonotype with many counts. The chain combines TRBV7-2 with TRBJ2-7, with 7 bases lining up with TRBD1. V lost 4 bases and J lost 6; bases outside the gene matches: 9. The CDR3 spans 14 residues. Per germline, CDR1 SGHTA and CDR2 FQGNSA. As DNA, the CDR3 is TGTGCCAGCAGCTCGGACAGGAGGCTGGGCGAGCAGTACTTC. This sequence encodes CASSSDRRLGEQYF.

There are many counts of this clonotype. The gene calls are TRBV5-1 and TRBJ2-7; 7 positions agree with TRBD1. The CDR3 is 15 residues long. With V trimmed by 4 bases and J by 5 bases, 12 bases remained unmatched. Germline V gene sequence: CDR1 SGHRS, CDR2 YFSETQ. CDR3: CASSDRAGTAHEQYF. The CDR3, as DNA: TGCGCCAGCAGCGACCGGGCCGGGACAGCCCACGAGCAGTACTTC.

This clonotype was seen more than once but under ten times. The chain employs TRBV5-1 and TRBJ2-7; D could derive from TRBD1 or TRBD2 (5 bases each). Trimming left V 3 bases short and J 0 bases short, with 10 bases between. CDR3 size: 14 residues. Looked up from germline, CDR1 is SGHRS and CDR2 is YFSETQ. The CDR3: CASSSGRTSYEQYF. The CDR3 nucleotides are TGCGCCAGCAGCTCGGGACGGACCTCCTACGAGCAGTACTTC. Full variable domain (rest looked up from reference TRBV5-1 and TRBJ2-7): KAGVTQTPRYLIKTRGQQVTLSCSPISGHRSVSWYQQTPGQGLQFLFEYFSETQRNKGNFPGRFSGRQFSNSRSEMNVSTLELGDSALYLCASSSGRTSYEQYFGPGTRLTVT.

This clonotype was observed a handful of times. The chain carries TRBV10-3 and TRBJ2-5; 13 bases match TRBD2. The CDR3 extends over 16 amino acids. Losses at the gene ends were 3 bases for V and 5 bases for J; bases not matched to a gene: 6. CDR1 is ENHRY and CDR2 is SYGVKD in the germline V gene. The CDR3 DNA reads TGTGCCATCAGTGACCCTAAGACTAGCGGGGGGGAGACCCAGTACTTC. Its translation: CAISDPKTSGGETQYF.

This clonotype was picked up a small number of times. The CDR3 DNA sequence: TGCGCCAGCAGCCAAGTCACAGATACGCAGTATTTT. It yields the protein CASSQVTDTQYF. This chain connects TRBV4-1 to TRBJ2-3; D gene unclear. Trimming shortened V by 1 base and J by 2 bases, and 1 base separated the two germline ends. Germline CDR1 reads MGHRA; CDR2 reads YSYEKL. CDR3 length: 12 residues.

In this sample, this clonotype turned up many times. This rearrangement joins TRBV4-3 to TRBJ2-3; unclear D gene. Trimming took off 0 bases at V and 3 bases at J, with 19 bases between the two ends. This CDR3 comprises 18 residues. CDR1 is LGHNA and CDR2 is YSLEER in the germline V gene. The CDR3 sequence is CASSQEVGPPRKTDTQYF. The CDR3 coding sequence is TGCGCCAGCAGCCAAGAGGTCGGACCCCCGCGAAAAACAGATACGCAGTATTTT.

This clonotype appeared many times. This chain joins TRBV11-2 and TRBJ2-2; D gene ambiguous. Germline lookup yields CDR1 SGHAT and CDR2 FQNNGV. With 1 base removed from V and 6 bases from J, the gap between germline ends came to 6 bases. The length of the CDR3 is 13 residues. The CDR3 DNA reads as TGTGCCAGCAGCTTAGGAGCGTCCGGGGAGCTGTTTTTT. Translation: CASSLGASGELFF.

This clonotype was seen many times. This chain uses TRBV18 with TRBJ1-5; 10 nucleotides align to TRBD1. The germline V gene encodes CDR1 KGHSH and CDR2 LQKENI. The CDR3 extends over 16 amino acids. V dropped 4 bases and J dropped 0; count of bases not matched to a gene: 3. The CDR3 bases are TGTGCCAGCTCACTGGACAGGGGGACTAGCAATCAGCCCCAGCATTTT. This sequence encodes CASSLDRGTSNQPQHF.

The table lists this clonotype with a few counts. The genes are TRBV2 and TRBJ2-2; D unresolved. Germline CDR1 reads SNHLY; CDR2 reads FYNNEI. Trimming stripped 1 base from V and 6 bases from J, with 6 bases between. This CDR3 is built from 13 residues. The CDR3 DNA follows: TGTGCCAGCAGTGAAGGTAGCTCCGGGGAGCTGTTTTTT. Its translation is CASSEGSSGELFF.

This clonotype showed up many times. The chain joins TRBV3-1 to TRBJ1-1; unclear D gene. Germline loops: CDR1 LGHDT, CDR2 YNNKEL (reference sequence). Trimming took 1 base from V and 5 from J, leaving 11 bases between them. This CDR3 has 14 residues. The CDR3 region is CASSQGVARTEAFF. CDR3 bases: TGTGCCAGCAGCCAAGGTGTGGCACGGACTGAAGCTTTCTTT.

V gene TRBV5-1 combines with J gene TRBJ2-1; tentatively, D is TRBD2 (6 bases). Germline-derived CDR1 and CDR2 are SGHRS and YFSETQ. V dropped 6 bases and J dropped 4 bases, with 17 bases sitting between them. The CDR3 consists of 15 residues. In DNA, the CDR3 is TGCGCCAGCATGCGCGGGGATAATCGTTACAATGAGCAGTTCTTC. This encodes CASMRGDNRYNEQFF.

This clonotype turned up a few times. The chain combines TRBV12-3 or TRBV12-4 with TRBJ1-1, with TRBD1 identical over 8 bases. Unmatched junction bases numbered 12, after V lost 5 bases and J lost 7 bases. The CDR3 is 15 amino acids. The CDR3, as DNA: TGTGCCAGCAGTCCCCAGGACAGGGTTATGGGTGAAGCTTTCTTT. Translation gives CASSPQDRVMGEAFF.

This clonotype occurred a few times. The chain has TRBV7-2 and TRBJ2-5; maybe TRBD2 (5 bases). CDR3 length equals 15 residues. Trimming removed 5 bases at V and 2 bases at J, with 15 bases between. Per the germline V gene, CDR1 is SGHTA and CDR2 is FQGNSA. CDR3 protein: CASSPPVGVQETQYF. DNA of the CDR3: TGTGCCAGCAGCCCACCAGTCGGGGTTCAAGAGACCCAGTACTTC.

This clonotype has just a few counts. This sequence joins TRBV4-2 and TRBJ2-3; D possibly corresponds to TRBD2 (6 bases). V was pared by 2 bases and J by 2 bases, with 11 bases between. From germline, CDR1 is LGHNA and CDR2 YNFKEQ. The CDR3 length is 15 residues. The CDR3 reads CASSQYGGVTDTQYF. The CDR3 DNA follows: TGTGCCAGCAGCCAATACGGCGGGGTCACAGATACGCAGTATTTT.

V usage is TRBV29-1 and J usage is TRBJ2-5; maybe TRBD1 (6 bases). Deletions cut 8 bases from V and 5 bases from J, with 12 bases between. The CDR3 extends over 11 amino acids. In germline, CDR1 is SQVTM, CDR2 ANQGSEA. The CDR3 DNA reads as TGCAGCTTAGGGGGTACGGAGACCCAGTACTTC. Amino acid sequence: CSLGGTETQYF.

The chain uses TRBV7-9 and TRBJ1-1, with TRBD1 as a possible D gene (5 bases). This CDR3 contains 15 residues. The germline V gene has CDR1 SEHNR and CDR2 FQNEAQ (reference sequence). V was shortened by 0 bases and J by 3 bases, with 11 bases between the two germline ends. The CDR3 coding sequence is TGTGCCAGCAGCTTAGCGCAGGGCTCGGACACTGAAGCTTTCTTT. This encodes CASSLAQGSDTEAFF.

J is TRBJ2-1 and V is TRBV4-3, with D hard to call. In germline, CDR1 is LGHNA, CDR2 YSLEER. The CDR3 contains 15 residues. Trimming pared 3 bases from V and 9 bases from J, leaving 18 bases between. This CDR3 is CASSHEKILVGEQFF. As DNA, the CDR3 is TGCGCCAGCAGCCATGAAAAAATTCTTGTGGGTGAGCAGTTCTTC.

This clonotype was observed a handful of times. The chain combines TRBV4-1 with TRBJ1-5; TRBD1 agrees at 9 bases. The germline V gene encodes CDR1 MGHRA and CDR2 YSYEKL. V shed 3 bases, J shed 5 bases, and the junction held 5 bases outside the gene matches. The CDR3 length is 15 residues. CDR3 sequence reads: CASSHPGQGDQPQHF. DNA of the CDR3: TGCGCCAGCAGCCACCCGGGACAGGGCGATCAGCCCCAGCATTTT.

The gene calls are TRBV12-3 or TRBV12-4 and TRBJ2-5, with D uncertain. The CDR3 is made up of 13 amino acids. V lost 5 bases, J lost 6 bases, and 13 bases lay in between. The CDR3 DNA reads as TGTGCCAGCAGTGATTACGGACGACAGACCCAGTACTTC. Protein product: CASSDYGRQTQYF.

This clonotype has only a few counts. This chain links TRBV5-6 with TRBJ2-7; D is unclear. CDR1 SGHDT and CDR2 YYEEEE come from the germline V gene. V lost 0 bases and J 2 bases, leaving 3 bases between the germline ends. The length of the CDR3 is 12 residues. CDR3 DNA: TGTGCCAGCAGCTTGGTTACCTACGAGCAGTACTTC. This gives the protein CASSLVTYEQYF.

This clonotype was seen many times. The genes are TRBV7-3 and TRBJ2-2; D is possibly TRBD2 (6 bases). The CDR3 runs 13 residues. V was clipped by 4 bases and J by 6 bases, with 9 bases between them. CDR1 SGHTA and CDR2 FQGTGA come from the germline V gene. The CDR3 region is CASSSGGSGELFF. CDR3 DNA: TGTGCCAGCAGCTCCGGGGGTTCCGGGGAGCTGTTTTTT.